One T cell receptor (beta chain) is described in this entry. No antigen is known for it. The data stem from a study of CD8+CD57+ T cells in acquired aplastic anemia. For the study at large: Mean yield of DNA from sorted CD4+ and CD8+ cells was approximately 3 ug. As sequenced from healthy donors, CD4+ cells averaged around 10 million reads.

The CDR3 length is 15 residues. V dropped 0 bases and J dropped 7 bases, with 10 bases sitting between them. Looked up from germline, CDR1 is SGHVS and CDR2 is FNYEAQ. Study-wide findings and caveats: Patients were compared with controls for CD8+ Simpson's diversity, and no significant difference emerged. There were twenty-nine CD8+ CDR3 sequences that occurred in both patients and controls.

Genomic DNA, serving as template, underwent TCR beta VDJ and CDR3 profiling. From the reads, TCRdb called clonotypes with MiXCR, one entry per CDR3 protein. This table holds 50,000 to 70,000 distinct CDR3 sequences, less than 65% found once. Sequenced material: sorted CD4+, CD8+, or CD8+CD57+ T cells (not recorded which) from PBMCs. The receptor was isolated from a human donor in good health, serving as a control. The chain employs TRBV7-6 and TRBJ1-6; D ambiguous. In DNA form, the CDR3 reads TGTGCCAGCAGCTTAGCGTTACAGTGGAATTCACCCCTCCACTTT. This translates into CASSLALQWNSPLHF.